Listed below are T cell receptor beta chains from one sample, sequenced in a study of cytomegalovirus exposure and HLA in healthy donors. Method: immunoSEQ multiplex PCR; TCRdb's copy keeps in-frame clones and lacks some. The table includes some 130,000 clones, around 79% detected once. The material sequenced was PBMCs. These receptors were obtained from a man aged 35-49 years in good health and CMV-seropositive. The conserved cysteine and the conserved F or W are not part of the CDR3 here. The D gene is left open where the match is weak. Part of the rows lack a size; the others show once, few, many or a class for expanded clones.

NA	TRBJ1-2	TRBV6-1	few	ASSARVPRGYT
NA	TRBJ1-1	TRBV4-1	NA	ASSQIRGTEAF
TRBD2	TRBJ2-1	TRBV19	NA	ASAGTSGNEQF
TRBD1	TRBJ2-7	TRBV11-2	once	ASSLAGQPYEQY
TRBD2	TRBJ2-7	TRBV18	NA	ASSPTSGRRGEQY
NA	TRBJ1-4	TRBV7-9	NA	ASSPSRGATNEKLF
NA	TRBJ2-7	TRBV18	once	ASSLPLQPYEQY
TRBD2	TRBJ2-7	TRBV4-2	NA	ASSQAGLAGVQYEQY
NA	TRBJ2-3	TRBV5-5	NA	ASSGQGSARTDTQY
NA	TRBJ1-5	TRBV18	NA	ASSPLQGGNQPQH
TRBD1	TRBJ2-7	TRBV5-5	NA	ASSPWDRYSYEQY
NA	TRBJ2-6	TRBV19	few	ASSIEPSWSGANVLT
NA	TRBJ2-2	TRBV5-6	NA	ASSTTRPGELF
NA	TRBJ2-7	TRBV7-6	NA	ASSPKQLEGGGEQY
NA	TRBJ2-7	TRBV11-2	NA	ASSYGPLTYEQY
NA	TRBJ1-5	TRBV27	NA	ASSLLGQTNQPQH
NA	TRBJ1-3	TRBV5-1	NA	ASSDPRGSGNTIY
NA	TRBJ2-1	TRBV5-1	NA	ASTVEPSSYNEQF
TRBD1	TRBJ1-1	TRBV6-1	NA	ASSLLTGKWEAF
NA	TRBJ2-7	TRBV11-2	NA	ASSPLYEQY
NA	TRBJ1-6	TRBV7-9	NA	SSTPGGISTSPLH
TRBD1	TRBJ2-5	TRBV7-7	NA	ASSFRDRAYQETQY
TRBD1	TRBJ1-2	TRBV14	NA	ASSQVGRGRSNYGYT
NA	TRBJ2-3	TRBV7-6	NA	ASSLAPDRTDTQY
NA	TRBJ2-7	TRBV28	NA	ASSPPGSNEQY
TRBD2	TRBJ2-3	TRBV5-1	NA	ASSSTSGTDTQY
TRBD1	TRBJ2-7	TRBV2	few	ASTLTTGGSGEQY
TRBD2	TRBJ2-1	TRBV4-1	NA	ASSQRELAGGRTYNEQF
NA	TRBJ1-2	TRBV18	NA	ASSPMKGNGYT
NA	TRBJ1-2	TRBV5-6	NA	ASSLAQGHGYT
NA	TRBJ1-1	TRBV6-1	NA	ASSDPQAEAF
TRBD2	TRBJ2-3	TRBV27	NA	ASSLKGLAGYYTDTQY
NA	TRBJ1-2	TRBV28	NA	ASSSTGLGGYT
NA	TRBJ2-2	TRBV27	NA	ASWQGANTGELF
NA	TRBJ1-6	TRBV30	NA	AWSGDKTDFGSLH
TRBD2	TRBJ2-7	TRBV19	NA	ASSTLGLAGGLYEQY
NA	TRBJ2-4	TRBV11-2	NA	ASSSGDSRVIQY
NA	TRBJ2-3	TRBV5-1	NA	ASRTRGSTDTQY
TRBD2	TRBJ2-7	TRBV7-9	NA	SSSLDGGRAGEQY
NA	TRBJ2-7	TRBV6-5	NA	ASTSSREQY
NA	TRBJ1-1	TRBV19	NA	ASSPRTSSGAF
NA	TRBJ1-1	TRBV6-1	NA	ASSAPRLEAF
NA	TRBJ1-2	TRBV7-8	NA	ASSLGLRERNYGYT
TRBD2	TRBJ2-7	TRBV30	few	AWSASGSHEQY
TRBD2	TRBJ2-1	TRBV7-6	NA	ASSLLSGLAAVHEQF
NA	TRBJ2-3	TRBV28	NA	ASEGQY
TRBD1	TRBJ2-7	TRBV5-1	once	ASSLASGTGVYEQY
TRBD1	TRBJ1-1	TRBV7-8	NA	ASSYNSDRRNTEAF
TRBD1	TRBJ2-2	TRBV4-2	NA	ASSLRTGTNTGELF
NA	TRBJ2-7	TRBV6-1	few	ASSGTQRDAY
TRBD1	TRBJ1-4	TRBV30	NA	AWSPGTGDEKLF
NA	TRBJ2-5	TRBV10-3	NA	AISVSGGSQETQY
TRBD2	TRBJ2-1	TRBV2	few	ASSPLAGGDNEQF
TRBD2	TRBJ2-3	TRBV5-1	NA	ASSSMLAGGVADTQY
TRBD2	TRBJ2-2	TRBV5-1	NA	ASRPPGLAGAGELF
NA	TRBJ1-2	TRBV5-4	NA	ASSLWWNRGGYT
TRBD2	TRBJ2-7	TRBV28	NA	ASSLSSGGRSEQY